This T cell receptor beta chain was documented in a study of blood T cell repertoires in COVID-19. About the study: Samples representing acute and convalescent COVID-19 were sourced from the United States, Italy and Spain. The analysed material was cDNA or gDNA that came from T cells, B-cell-depleted T cells, or PBMCs.

The length of the CDR3 is 16 residues. From germline, CDR1 is SGHKS and CDR2 YYEKEE (reference sequence). Trimming pared 1 base from V and 2 bases from J, leaving 15 bases between. Assay used: immunoSEQ multiplex PCR; TCRdb lists only in-frame clones, some missing. The sample yields approximately 140,000 clones, around 80% seen once. Sequenced material: peripheral blood. The chain is built from TRBV5-5 and TRBJ1-1, with TRBD1 as a possible D gene (6 bases). This clonotype was obtained from a man aged 60 to 75 with acute or convalescent COVID-19. The CDR3 nucleotides are TGTGCCAGCAGCTTGTTAAGGGACACTTCTAACACTGAAGCTTTCTTT. This translates into CASSLLRDTSNTEAFF.